A selection of T cell receptor beta chains follows, all from one sample in a study of cytomegalovirus exposure and HLA in healthy donors. Clones were sequenced by immunoSEQ multiplex PCR, and TCRdb holds only the in-frame ones, with some missing. The sample carries some 140,000 clones, approximately 75% recorded once. Material: PBMCs. Receptor source: a man aged 45 to 65 in good health and CMV-seropositive. CDR3s include the opening cysteine and the closing phenylalanine or tryptophan. A D gene is named only where the DNA matches it firmly. Size values are once, few and many counts, or a class for expanded clones, and some rows have none.

d_gene | abundance | j_gene | v_gene | CDR3aa | CDR3nt
TRBD1 | . | TRBJ2-7 | TRBV7-2 | CASSLEGDSIYEQYF | TGTGCCAGCAGCTTAGAGGGGGACAGCATCTACGAGCAGTACTTC
. | once | TRBJ1-2 | TRBV4-1 | CASSQTGYGGYTF | TGCGCCAGCAGCCAGACAGGCTATGGGGGCTACACCTTC
. | . | TRBJ1-1 | TRBV2 | CASSDSAAITEAFF | TGTGCCAGCAGTGATTCCGCGGCGATCACTGAAGCTTTCTTT
. | . | TRBJ2-5 | TRBV6-1 | CASDRQRETQYF | TGTGCCAGCGACCGACAGCGAGAGACCCAGTACTTC
TRBD2 | once | TRBJ2-7 | TRBV5-1 | CASSSSGLAGVGSYEQYF | TGCGCCAGCAGCTCCAGTGGACTAGCGGGTGTGGGGTCCTACGAGCAGTACTTC
. | . | TRBJ2-2 | TRBV9 | CASSPPTKNTGELFF | TGTGCCAGCAGCCCCCCGACTAAGAACACCGGGGAGCTGTTTTTT
TRBD1 | . | TRBJ1-5 | TRBV19 | CASSIEGGRDRGRNQPQHF | TGTGCCAGTAGTATAGAGGGCGGCCGGGACAGGGGGCGGAATCAGCCCCAGCATTTT
TRBD2 | . | TRBJ2-3 | TRBV9 | CASSVAGLGLAGLTDTQYF | TGTGCCAGCAGCGTAGCGGGCCTCGGACTAGCGGGGTTGACAGATACGCAGTATTTT
. | . | TRBJ2-4 | TRBV2 | CASSEGRLLAKNIQYF | TGTGCCAGCAGTGAAGGGCGACTCCTAGCCAAAAACATTCAGTACTTC
TRBD2 | . | TRBJ2-1 | TRBV7-3 | CASSLTSGGYNEQFF | TGTGCCAGCAGCTTAACTAGCGGGGGATACAATGAGCAGTTCTTC
. | . | TRBJ2-7 | TRBV5-1 | CASSLDLTGRSYEQYF | TGCGCCAGCAGCTTGGATTTGACAGGGAGGTCCTACGAGCAGTACTTC
TRBD1 | . | TRBJ1-2 | TRBV19 | CASSISRGQGYGYTF | TGTGCCAGTAGTATTAGCCGGGGACAGGGCTATGGCTACACCTTC
TRBD1 | . | TRBJ1-6 | TRBV2 | CASSKQGANNSPLHF | TGTGCCAGCAGTAAACAGGGGGCCAATAATTCACCCCTCCACTTT
TRBD2 | . | TRBJ2-1 | TRBV5-6 | CASSPRLAGAAEQFF | TGTGCCAGCAGCCCCCGACTAGCGGGAGCTGCTGAGCAGTTCTTC
. | . | TRBJ1-5 | TRBV6-5 | CASRTTDYSNQPQHF | TGTGCCAGCAGAACGACAGATTATAGCAATCAGCCCCAGCATTTT
TRBD1 | . | TRBJ2-4 | TRBV15 | CATSGRDRGRIQYF | TGTGCCACCAGCGGCCGGGACAGGGGGCGCATTCAGTACTTC
TRBD1 | . | TRBJ2-1 | TRBV27 | CASHGTGSYNEQFF | TGTGCCAGCCACGGGACAGGGTCCTACAATGAGCAGTTCTTC
TRBD1 | once | TRBJ1-4 | TRBV7-9 | CASSPGTGVEKLFF | TGTGCCAGCAGCCCGGGGACAGGGGTTGAAAAACTGTTTTTT
. | few | TRBJ1-1 | TRBV10-3 | CAISMKENSYLNTEAFF | TGTGCCATCAGTATGAAGGAAAACAGCTACTTGAACACTGAAGCTTTCTTT
TRBD1 | . | TRBJ1-5 | TRBV7-2 | CASSSGGQGVSNQPQHF | TGTGCCAGCAGCTCCGGGGGACAGGGGGTTAGCAATCAGCCCCAGCATTTT
. | . | TRBJ1-1 | TRBV19 | CASSTTSRTEAFF | TGTGCCAGTAGTACCACAAGTCGCACTGAAGCTTTCTTT
TRBD1 | . | TRBJ1-1 | TRBV18 | CASSQWTGSNTEAFF | TGTGCCAGCTCACAATGGACAGGGTCGAACACTGAAGCTTTCTTT
TRBD1 | . | TRBJ1-2 | TRBV28 | CASSIRQGLDGYTF | TGTGCCAGCAGCATCCGACAGGGATTGGACGGCTACACCTTC
TRBD1 | . | TRBJ2-5 | TRBV4-3 | CASSQDWTGEGETQYF | TGCGCCAGCAGCCAAGATTGGACAGGGGAGGGAGAGACCCAGTACTTC
. | . | TRBJ1-2 | TRBV18 | CASSQDQLTAGGGYTF | TGTGCCAGCTCACAAGACCAGTTGACGGCCGGGGGTGGCTACACCTTC
TRBD1 | . | TRBJ1-3 | TRBV7-2 | CASSFARQGPNTIYF | TGTGCCAGCAGCTTCGCCCGACAGGGACCAAACACCATATATTTT
TRBD2 | few | TRBJ2-7 | TRBV2 | CASSPTSGDYEQYF | TGTGCCAGCAGTCCGACTAGCGGGGATTACGAGCAGTACTTC
. | . | TRBJ2-2 | TRBV18 | CASSPPWGLNTGELFF | TGTGCCAGCTCACCACCGTGGGGACTGAACACCGGGGAGCTGTTTTTT
. | . | TRBJ2-7 | TRBV2 | CASSEGAVLYEQYF | TGTGCCAGCAGTGAAGGGGCAGTCCTGTACGAGCAGTACTTC
TRBD2 | . | TRBJ2-2 | TRBV28 | CASSFRAGASHTGELFF | TGTGCCAGCAGTTTTCGAGCGGGGGCGAGTCACACCGGGGAGCTGTTTTTT
. | . | TRBJ2-2 | TRBV7-6 | CASSSTGNTGELFF | TGTGCCAGCAGCTCGACAGGGAACACCGGGGAGCTGTTTTTT
. | once | TRBJ1-1 | TRBV5-1 | CASSLGDIAGEAFF | TGCGCCAGCAGCTTGGGGGACATAGCAGGTGAAGCTTTCTTT
. | . | TRBJ1-5 | TRBV7-9 | CASSGLESQPQHF | TGTGCCAGCAGCGGTCTAGAAAGTCAGCCCCAGCATTTT
TRBD1 | . | TRBJ1-6 | TRBV5-6 | CASSYRQGSNSPLHF | TGTGCCAGCAGCTATCGACAGGGTTCTAATTCACCCCTCCACTTT
. | . | TRBJ1-5 | TRBV11-2 | CASSPRRGVPDSNQPQHF | TGTGCCAGCAGCCCCAGGCGGGGGGTCCCCGATAGCAATCAGCCCCAGCATTTT
TRBD1 | . | TRBJ1-4 | TRBV5-1 | CASSRGTGVREKLFF | TGCGCCAGCAGCCGAGGAACAGGGGTTAGGGAAAAACTGTTTTTT
TRBD1 | . | TRBJ2-5 | TRBV19 | CASSPGTDPETQYF | TGTGCCAGTAGTCCCGGGACAGACCCAGAGACCCAGTACTTC
TRBD1 | . | TRBJ1-1 | TRBV7-2 | CASSPTGVRDTEAFF | TGTGCCAGCAGCCCGACAGGGGTCAGGGACACTGAAGCTTTCTTT
TRBD1 | . | TRBJ2-7 | TRBV6-6 | CASRAGQGMEQYF | TGTGCCAGCAGAGCGGGACAGGGCATGGAGCAGTACTTC
. | . | TRBJ1-4 | TRBV29-1 | CSAKGSTGTNEKLFF | TGCAGCGCCAAAGGCTCGACAGGAACTAATGAAAAACTGTTTTTT
TRBD2 | . | TRBJ2-3 | TRBV2 | CASRSGTSGTDTQYF | TGTGCCAGCAGGTCCGGGACTAGCGGCACAGATACGCAGTATTTT
TRBD1 | . | TRBJ1-4 | TRBV10-2 | CASRTGFTNEKLFF | TGCGCCAGCAGGACAGGGTTTACTAATGAAAAACTGTTTTTT
TRBD1 | . | TRBJ2-5 | TRBV27 | CASSYDRGQETQYF | TGTGCCAGCAGTTACGACAGGGGGCAGGAGACCCAGTACTTC
TRBD2 | once | TRBJ2-1 | TRBV11-2 | CASSLDRVREGFF | TGTGCCAGCAGCTTAGATCGGGTGCGGGAGGGGTTCTTC
. | . | TRBJ1-1 | TRBV7-2 | CASSLQGGDTEAFF | TGTGCCAGCAGCTTACAGGGAGGTGACACTGAAGCTTTCTTT
. | . | TRBJ2-7 | TRBV6-5 | CASMAGNPYEQYF | TGTGCCAGCATGGCAGGGAACCCCTACGAGCAGTACTTC
. | . | TRBJ2-7 | TRBV9 | CASSVGPARFDRVDEQYF | TGTGCCAGCAGCGTAGGGCCAGCTAGGTTTGATAGAGTGGACGAGCAGTACTTC
. | . | TRBJ1-1 | TRBV19 | CASGIRGHPNTEAFF | TGTGCCAGTGGTATACGGGGACACCCGAACACTGAAGCTTTCTTT
. | . | TRBJ1-5 | TRBV7-9 | CASSLTSSQPQHF | TGTGCCAGCAGCTTAACGAGTAGTCAGCCCCAGCATTTT
. | . | TRBJ2-6 | TRBV7-2 | CASSLQGPGANVLTF | TGTGCCAGCAGTCTACAGGGTCCTGGGGCCAACGTCCTGACTTTC
TRBD2 | . | TRBJ2-5 | TRBV19 | CASSSSSGGQETQYF | TGTGCCAGTAGTTCATCGAGCGGGGGCCAAGAGACCCAGTACTTC